The TCR beta chain described here comes from a study of shared clonotypes between healthy human individuals. The CDR3 sequence is 14 residues long. CDR1 SGHNT and CDR2 YYREEE come from the germline V gene (reference sequence). Unmatched junction bases numbered 5, after V lost 4 bases and J lost 2 bases. Assay used: immunoSEQ multiplex PCR; TCRdb lists only in-frame clones, some missing. The sample includes roughly 2,500,000 clones, approximately 94% of them seen just once. Input material: naive CD4+ T cells from PBMCs. Subset of the sample: CD45RA+ positively selected. The V call is TRBV5-4, the J call TRBJ2-7; 8 bases line up with TRBD2. The TCR was taken from a man younger than 35 in good health. Some clones in this sample may be carry-over from other donors' samples. The chain's CDR3 is CASSPSSGPYEQYF. DNA of the CDR3: TGTGCCAGCAGCCCTTCTAGCGGGCCCTACGAGCAGTACTTC.